These 14 T cell receptor beta chains were all obtained from the same sample, sequenced in a study of CD8 T cell repertoires and HIV-1 epitope variants. Only in-frame clones appear in the TCRdb table, and some are missing; sequencing was by immunoSEQ multiplex PCR. The profile covers about 4,800 clones, with roughly 64% appearing a single time and roughly 44% taken by the ten largest. These TCRs are of unknown antigen specificity. Material for sequencing was cultured CD8+ T cells derived from PBMCs. The source of these receptors is a male donor with HIV.

This sequence joins TRBV9 and TRBJ2-2; no firm D call. V was pared by 4 bases and J by 7 bases, with 5 bases between. The CDR3 has 11 amino acids. Germline assignment: CDR1 SGDLS and CDR2 YYNGEE. As DNA, the CDR3 is TGTGCCAGCAGCCAAGTCGGGGAGCTGTTTTTT. Its translation is CASSQVGELFF.

The CDR3 DNA reads as TGTGCCAGCAGCTTAGATCTGACTGGGAGCGCAGAGACCCAGTACTTC. Translation: CASSLDLTGSAETQYF. This chain joins TRBV11-2 and TRBJ2-5, with TRBD2 as a possible D gene (5 bases). The V end was cut by 0 bases, the J end by 4 bases, with 15 bases between. The germline CDR1 and CDR2 sequences are SGHAT and FQNNGV. The CDR3 extends over 16 amino acids.

This clone was found once. J is TRBJ2-7 and V is TRBV5-6; D may be TRBD2 (6 bases). CDR1 is SGHDT and CDR2 is YYEEEE in the germline V gene. Trimming stripped 4 bases from V and 0 bases from J, with 17 bases between. The CDR3 spans 16 residues. The CDR3 DNA reads as TGTGCCAGCAGCCCGTTAAGCCGGGGGAGCTCCTACGAGCAGTACTTC. This gives the protein CASSPLSRGSSYEQYF.

The CDR3: CASSLVGYTEAFF. CDR3 nucleotides: TGTGCCAGCAGTTTAGTCGGATACACTGAAGCTTTCTTT. The rearrangement uses TRBV6-6 and TRBJ1-1; D not resolved. CDR3 length equals 13 residues. Per germline, CDR1 MNHNY and CDR2 SVGAGI (reference sequence). Trimming took off 4 bases at V and 3 bases at J, with 9 bases between the two ends.

This chain uses TRBV7-2 with TRBJ2-7; D might be TRBD2 (6 bases). Germline CDR1 is SGHTA and CDR2 is FQGNSA. V shed 4 bases and J shed 0 bases, with 7 bases lying between them. This CDR3 is 13 amino acids long. CDR3 DNA sequence: TGTGCCAGCAGCTCGGGACTCTCCTACGAGCAGTACTTC. Amino acid sequence: CASSSGLSYEQYF.

The chain is built from TRBV6-6 and TRBJ1-1, with TRBD1 matching 8 bases. This CDR3 has 15 amino acids. Losses at the gene ends were 8 bases for V and 5 bases for J; bases not matched to a gene: 13. Per germline, CDR1 MNHNY and CDR2 SVGAGI (reference sequence). The DNA for the CDR3 is TGTGCCAGCCTAGACCCTGGACAGGGTAGGACTGAAGCTTTCTTT. This codes for CASLDPGQGRTEAFF.

J is TRBJ2-7 and V is TRBV9, with D possibly being TRBD2 (5 bases). CDR1 and CDR2 from the germline V gene are SGDLS and YYNGEE. V shed 0 bases and J shed 6 bases, with 10 bases lying between them. There are 13 residues in the CDR3. The CDR3 here is CASSVDSSREQYF. CDR3 nucleotides: TGTGCCAGCAGCGTAGATTCTAGCCGCGAGCAGTACTTC.

The genes are TRBV6-5 and TRBJ2-3, with 9 bases matching TRBD2. Germline V lookup: CDR1 MNHEY, CDR2 SVGAGI. The CDR3 has 15 residues. The V and J ends lost 3 bases and 3 bases, in that order; junction bases with no gene match: 4. CDR3 nucleotides: TGTGCCAGCAGTTATAGCGGGAGTATTACAGATACGCAGTATTTT. Protein product: CASSYSGSITDTQYF.

V is TRBV5-1 and J is TRBJ2-6; 11 bases fit TRBD2. The germline gives CDR1 SGHRS, CDR2 YFSETQ. The CDR3 sequence is 17 residues long. Trimming cost V 5 bases and J 0 bases; bases outside gene matches: 4. The CDR3 sequence is CASRTSGVFSGANVLTF. For the CDR3, the DNA is TGCGCCAGCAGGACTAGCGGGGTCTTCTCTGGGGCCAACGTCCTGACTTTC.

The chain uses TRBV5-6 and TRBJ2-2; maybe TRBD1 (6 bases). Looked up from germline, CDR1 is SGHDT and CDR2 is YYEEEE. The V end was cut by 2 bases, the J end by 5 bases, with 13 bases between. The CDR3 length is 15 residues. DNA for the CDR3: TGTGCCAGCAGCTTTTCCAGGGGTGTGACCGGGGAGCTGTTTTTT. It encodes CASSFSRGVTGELFF.

The V call is TRBV11-1, the J call TRBJ2-7, with 8 nucleotides matching TRBD1. V shed 1 base, J shed 7 bases, and the junction held 12 bases outside the gene matches. Germline assignment: CDR1 SGHAT and CDR2 FQDESV (reference sequence). This CDR3 has 16 residues. The CDR3, as DNA: TGTGCCAGCAGCTTAGGGAGGGGGACAGGACCGACGGAGCAGTACTTC. This translates into CASSLGRGTGPTEQYF.

This clone has more than one count but fewer than ten. V usage is TRBV30 and J usage is TRBJ1-1; TRBD1 agrees at 9 bases. Germline CDR1 is GTSNPN and CDR2 is SVGIG (reference sequence). CDR3 length: 14 residues. The V gene end was trimmed by 3 bases and the J gene end by 0 bases; junction bases not matched to a gene: 2. The CDR3 loop is CAWRQGAVNTEAFF. CDR3 nucleotides: TGTGCCTGGAGACAGGGGGCAGTGAACACTGAAGCTTTCTTT.

The V gene is TRBV29-1, the J gene TRBJ2-6, with D unclear. Germline values: CDR1 SQVTM, CDR2 ANQGSEA. CDR3 length: 14 amino acids. The V end was cut by 4 bases, the J end by 5 bases, with 12 bases between. The CDR3 sequence: CSVGLGSRANVLTF. The CDR3 bases are TGCAGCGTTGGTCTAGGTTCTCGGGCCAACGTCCTGACTTTC.

This chain connects TRBV5-6 to TRBJ2-1, with 7 bases matching TRBD2. The CDR3 has 15 amino acids. Germline values: CDR1 SGHDT, CDR2 YYEEEE. Trimming at V came to 6 bases and at J to 10 bases, leaving 16 bases not matched to a gene. Here the CDR3 DNA reads TGTGCCAGCAATCAGGAGAGGGAGGGCCTATTGGAGCAGTTCTTC. Translating gives CASNQEREGLLEQFF.